This T cell receptor beta chain derives from a study of blood T cell repertoires in COVID-19. The repertoire was sequenced with immunoSEQ multiplex PCR; TCRdb's copy has only in-frame clones and lacks some. In the table there are tens of thousands of clones, 85% to 90% of which are singletons. V was clipped by 6 bases and J by 3 bases, with 17 bases between them. Germline CDR1 reads MDHEN; CDR2 reads SYDVKM. The CDR3 runs to 15 residues. The receptor's source is a woman of 80 years or more with active COVID-19. The material sequenced was peripheral blood. This sequence joins TRBV28 and TRBJ1-1; D may be TRBD1 (6 bases). The chain's CDR3 is CASRPSQGFHTEAFF. CDR3 in DNA: TGTGCCAGCAGACCTTCCCAGGGGTTCCACACTGAAGCTTTCTTT.